The 23 T cell receptor beta chains listed next were all sequenced from one sample in a study of T cell responses to AZD1222 COVID-19 vaccine. Sequenced by immunoSEQ multiplex PCR; TCRdb stores in-frame clones only, minus some. The sample contains 130,000 or so clones, 90% to 95% of which appear only once. This specimen was peripheral blood, taken on day 0 of AZD1222 vaccination. The receptor set was obtained from an adult in good health.

The gene calls are TRBV5-1 and TRBJ2-2; 12 bases are a match to TRBD2. V was pared by 0 bases and J by 7 bases, with 4 bases of the junction left unmatched. Germline V gene data show CDR1 as SGHRS and CDR2 as YFSETQ. The CDR3 is 16 amino acids. The CDR3 loop reads CASSLETSGGIGELFF. CDR3 DNA sequence: TGCGCCAGCAGCTTGGAGACTAGCGGGGGAATCGGGGAGCTGTTTTTT. Full variable domain (outside the CDR3, taken from reference TRBV5-1 and TRBJ2-2): KAGVTQTPRYLIKTRGQQVTLSCSPISGHRSVSWYQQTPGQGLQFLFEYFSETQRNKGNFPGRFSGRQFSNSRSEMNVSTLELGDSALYLCASSLETSGGIGELFFGEGSRLTVL.

V is TRBV7-9 and J is TRBJ1-2; TRBD1 aligns across 8 bases. This CDR3 is 15 amino acids long. V was pared by 5 bases and J by 8 bases, with 13 bases of the junction left unmatched. Per the germline V gene, CDR1 is SEHNR and CDR2 is FQNEAQ (reference sequence). CDR3: CASSLLPTGASGYTF. CDR3 coding DNA: TGTGCCAGCAGCCTACTTCCGACAGGGGCTAGCGGCTACACCTTC.

V gene TRBV5-1 combines with J gene TRBJ1-2; TRBD1 is a possible D gene (5 bases). Germline CDR1 and CDR2: SGHRS and YFSETQ. V lost 4 bases and J 0 bases, leaving 10 bases between the germline ends. CDR3 size: 14 residues. In DNA, the CDR3 is TGCGCCAGCAGCCCGACAGACACTAACTATGGCTACACCTTC. Its translation: CASSPTDTNYGYTF.

The chain's CDR3 is CASSLNGWDGYTF. CDR3 nucleotides: TGTGCCAGCAGTTTAAACGGTTGGGATGGCTACACCTTC. This rearrangement joins TRBV28 to TRBJ1-2; D remains ambiguous. The length of the CDR3 is 13 residues. CDR1 is MDHEN and CDR2 is SYDVKM in the germline V gene. V shed 2 bases and J shed 6 bases, with 10 bases lying between them.

V and J are TRBV5-4 and TRBJ2-1, with 14 bases that match TRBD2. Germline V CDR1 and CDR2: SGHNT, YYREEE (reference sequence). The CDR3 is 15 amino acids. V lost 3 bases, J lost 6 bases, and 2 bases stayed unmatched. This CDR3 reads CASSWGLAGANEQFF. The CDR3 DNA is TGTGCCAGCAGCTGGGGACTAGCGGGAGCCAATGAGCAGTTCTTC.

The chain couples TRBV11-3 to TRBJ2-1; D tentatively fits TRBD1 or TRBD2 (5 bases each). Trimming removed 5 bases at V and 0 bases at J, with 14 bases between. The CDR3 extends over 16 amino acids. Germline CDR1 reads SGHNT; CDR2 reads YENEEA. The CDR3 sequence is CASSPSWGSSYNEQFF. The CDR3 coding sequence is TGTGCCAGCAGCCCCTCGTGGGGGAGCTCCTACAATGAGCAGTTCTTC.

A remark on this clone: The junction does not match germline at one end; this may be a read error. V usage is TRBV19 and J usage is TRBJ1-5; tentative D call: TRBD1 (6 bases). The CDR3 length is 15 residues. Germline V gene data show CDR1 as LNHDA and CDR2 as SQIVND (reference sequence). This CDR3 reads CASSIVGGAGQPQHF. The CDR3 DNA reads as TGTGCCAGTAGCATAGTTGGGGGGGCGGGTCAGCCCCAGCATTTT. Supplemented by reference TRBV19 and TRBJ1-5, the full variable domain reads DGGITQSPKYLFRKEGQNVTLSCEQNLNHDAMYWYRQDPGQGLRLIYYSQIVNDFQKGDIAEGYSVSREKKESFPLTVTSAQKNPTAFYLCASSIVGGAGQPQHFGDGTRLSIL.

CDR3 amino acids: CASSEGQGVHYGYTF. The CDR3 DNA follows: TGTGCCAGCAGCGAAGGACAGGGCGTTCACTATGGCTACACCTTC. The chain joins TRBV13 to TRBJ1-2, with 8 bases fitting TRBD1. Per germline, CDR1 PRHDT and CDR2 FYEKMQ (reference sequence). The junction had 8 bases not matched to a gene; V was cut back by 5 bases and J by 3 bases. This CDR3 is built from 15 residues.

CDR3 loop: CASSTATGSGANVLTF. DNA for the CDR3: TGTGCCAGCAGCACGGCCACAGGATCTGGGGCCAACGTCCTGACTTTC. The genes are TRBV9 and TRBJ2-6, with a weak D call TRBD1 (5 bases). The CDR3 length is 16 residues. Germline CDR1 SGDLS, CDR2 YYNGEE. V was trimmed by 4 bases and J by 1 base, leaving 12 bases between them. The entire variable domain, with the rest obtained from reference TRBV9 and TRBJ2-6, is as follows: DSGVTQTPKHLITATGQRVTLRCSPRSGDLSVYWYQQSLDQGLQFLIQYYNGEERAKGNILERFSAQQFPDLHSELNLSSLELGDSALYFCASSTATGSGANVLTFGAGSRLTVL.

The V call is TRBV3-1 (or the pseudogene TRBV3-2), the J call TRBJ1-3; D is undetermined. The V end was cut by 2 bases, the J end by 2 bases, with 1 base between. This CDR3 contains 12 residues. Germline CDR1 reads LGHDT; CDR2 reads YNNKEL (reference sequence). CDR3 DNA: TGTGCCAGCAGCCAAACTGGAAACACCATATATTTT. This translates into CASSQTGNTIYF.

This sequence joins TRBV9 and TRBJ2-2; no clear D. The V end was cut by 0 bases, the J end by 3 bases, with 9 bases between. The CDR3 extends over 15 amino acids. The germline V gene has CDR1 SGDLS and CDR2 YYNGEE. CDR3 loop: CASSVVVDDTGELFF. CDR3 in DNA: TGTGCCAGCAGCGTAGTCGTGGATGACACCGGGGAGCTGTTTTTT.

J is TRBJ1-5 and V is TRBV28; TRBD1 might be the D (5 bases). The germline CDR1 and CDR2 sequences are MDHEN and SYDVKM. Between the trimmed V and J ends, which lost 7 bases and 5 bases, there was a span of 21 bases. The CDR3 has 16 residues. The CDR3: CASTVLARVGDQPQHF. CDR3 DNA: TGTGCCAGCACCGTGCTGGCCAGGGTCGGGGATCAGCCCCAGCATTTT. Looking up the rest from reference TRBV28 and TRBJ1-5 gives the full variable domain: DVKVTQSSRYLVKRTGEKVFLECVQDMDHENMFWYRQDPGLGLRLIYFSYDVKMKEKGDIPEGYSVSREKKERFSLILESASTNQTSMYLCASTVLARVGDQPQHFGDGTRLSIL.

The rearrangement joins TRBV2 to TRBJ2-7; weak D call: TRBD2 (5 bases). This CDR3 region has 12 residues. Trimming removed 6 bases at V and 5 bases at J, with 11 bases between. Germline CDR1 reads SNHLY; CDR2 reads FYNNEI. CDR3 coding DNA: TGTGCCAGCAGAGAGAGGGTACACGAGCAGTACTTC. Translation gives CASRERVHEQYF.

This clone has only one observation. The chain couples TRBV28 to TRBJ2-2; unclear D gene. V lost 7 bases and J lost 4, with 7 bases in between. This CDR3 is 12 amino acids long. The V gene's germline CDR1 is MDHEN and CDR2 SYDVKM. The CDR3 nucleotides read TGTGCCAGCAAAGGCTCCACCGGGGAGCTGTTTTTT. Translation: CASKGSTGELFF.

The rearrangement joins TRBV28 to TRBJ1-5, with a tentative D call TRBD1 (5 bases). V was cut by 3 bases and J by 3 bases, with 15 bases left in between. The CDR3 contains 16 residues. Germline V gives CDR1 MDHEN, CDR2 SYDVKM. The CDR3 region is CASSFHGGGNNQPQHF. The CDR3 DNA reads TGTGCCAGCAGTTTCCACGGGGGGGGTAACAATCAGCCCCAGCATTTT. Complete variable domain (other parts from reference TRBV28 and TRBJ1-5): DVKVTQSSRYLVKRTGEKVFLECVQDMDHENMFWYRQDPGLGLRLIYFSYDVKMKEKGDIPEGYSVSREKKERFSLILESASTNQTSMYLCASSFHGGGNNQPQHFGDGTRLSIL.

V is TRBV2 and J is TRBJ1-5; D remains unclear. The CDR3 is 15 amino acids. CDR1 and CDR2 (germline): SNHLY, FYNNEI. The germline V and J ends were trimmed by 7 bases and 3 bases, with 16 bases remaining between them. CDR3 DNA: TGTGCCAGCAAACTTCTGTCCAGGCCCAATCAGCCCCAGCATTTT. Translating gives CASKLLSRPNQPQHF. Using reference TRBV2 and TRBJ1-5 for the parts outside the CDR3, the full variable domain is EPEVTQTPSHQVTQMGQEVILRCVPISNHLYFYWYRQILGQKVEFLVSFYNNEISEKSEIFDDQFSVERPDGSNFTLKIRSTKLEDSAMYFCASKLLSRPNQPQHFGDGTRLSIL.

V and J are TRBV18 and TRBJ2-7; no clear D gene. Germline V gene lookup returns CDR1 KGHSH and CDR2 LQKENI. The CDR3 is 12 residues long. The V and J ends lost 2 bases and 5 bases respectively, with 7 bases between them. CDR3 sequence: CASSPWGNEQYF. CDR3 DNA sequence: TGTGCCAGCTCACCATGGGGAAACGAGCAGTACTTC. The variable domain in full, completed from reference TRBV18 and TRBJ2-7, reads NAGVMQNPRHLVRRRGQEARLRCSPMKGHSHVYWYRQLPEEGLKFMVYLQKENIIDESGMPKERFSAEFPKEGPSILRIQQVVRGDSAAYFCASSPWGNEQYFGPGTRLTVT.

V and J are TRBV19 and TRBJ2-5, with a possible D match to TRBD2 (7 bases). Germline CDR1 and CDR2: LNHDA and SQIVND (reference sequence). The V gene lost 3 bases and the J gene lost 5 bases, with 13 bases spanning the gap. The CDR3 contains 14 residues. The chain's CDR3 is CASSIGGAGETQYF. In DNA, the CDR3 is TGTGCCAGTAGTATTGGGGGGGCAGGGGAGACCCAGTACTTC.

V usage is TRBV10-2 and J usage is TRBJ1-2, with TRBD1 as a possible D gene (5 bases). From germline, CDR1 is WSHSY and CDR2 SAAADI. The V end was cut by 2 bases, the J end by 2 bases, with 9 bases between. CDR3 size: 14 residues. CDR3 amino acids: CASSEDSGNYGYTF. The CDR3 DNA reads as TGCGCCAGCAGTGAGGACAGCGGCAACTATGGCTACACCTTC.

The chain carries TRBV30 and TRBJ1-3, with D perhaps matching TRBD1 (5 bases). The CDR3 contains 14 residues. Deletions cut 2 bases from V and 0 bases from J, with 8 bases between. Germline lookup yields CDR1 GTSNPN and CDR2 SVGIG (reference sequence). The CDR3 bases are TGTGCCTGGAGTAGGGGCAGCTCTGGAAACACCATATATTTT. Amino acids: CAWSRGSSGNTIYF.

The V gene is TRBV4-2, the J gene TRBJ1-1, with a weak D call TRBD1 (6 bases). The V gene lost 4 bases and the J gene lost 4 bases, with 16 bases spanning the gap. This CDR3 has 15 amino acids. The V gene's germline CDR1 is LGHNA and CDR2 YNFKEQ. CDR3 residues: CASSLEQGTATEAFF. The CDR3 nucleotides read TGTGCCAGCAGCCTAGAGCAGGGGACGGCCACTGAAGCTTTCTTT.

This chain uses TRBV6-1 with TRBJ1-4; D gene ambiguous. V lost 2 bases to trimming and J lost 0 bases, with 10 bases between them. The CDR3 extends over 16 amino acids. The germline gives CDR1 MNHNS, CDR2 SASEGT. CDR3 bases: TGTGCCAGCAGTGAAACAGACCTGGCAACTAATGAAAAACTGTTTTTT. Amino acids: CASSETDLATNEKLFF.

This chain uses TRBV2 with TRBJ1-3, with 8 bases fitting TRBD1. J was trimmed by 0 bases and V by 2 bases; bases with no gene match: 12. Germline V lookup: CDR1 SNHLY, CDR2 FYNNEI. The CDR3 covers 19 residues. The CDR3 spells CASSETSGTGHSSGNTIYF. Written as DNA, the CDR3 is TGTGCCAGCAGTGAAACTTCCGGGACAGGACACAGCTCTGGAAACACCATATATTTT.